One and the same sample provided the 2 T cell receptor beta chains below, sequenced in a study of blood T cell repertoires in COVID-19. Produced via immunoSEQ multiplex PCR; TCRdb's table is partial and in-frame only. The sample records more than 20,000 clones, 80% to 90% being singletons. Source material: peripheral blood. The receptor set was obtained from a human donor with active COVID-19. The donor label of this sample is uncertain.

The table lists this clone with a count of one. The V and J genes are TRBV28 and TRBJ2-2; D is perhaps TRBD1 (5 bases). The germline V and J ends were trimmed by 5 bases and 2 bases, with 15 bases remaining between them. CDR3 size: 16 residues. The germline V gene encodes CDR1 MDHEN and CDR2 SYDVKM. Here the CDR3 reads CASSVVGADNTGELFF. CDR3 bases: TGTGCCAGCAGTGTGGTTGGGGCTGATAACACCGGGGAGCTGTTTTTT.

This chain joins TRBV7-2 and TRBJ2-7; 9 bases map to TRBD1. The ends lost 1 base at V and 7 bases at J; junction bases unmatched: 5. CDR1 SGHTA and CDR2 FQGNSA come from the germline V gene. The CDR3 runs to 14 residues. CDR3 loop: CASSLGMGQGEQYF. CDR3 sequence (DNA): TGTGCCAGCAGCTTAGGAATGGGACAGGGTGAGCAGTACTTC. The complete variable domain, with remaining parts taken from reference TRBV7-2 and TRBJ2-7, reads GAGVSQSPSNKVTEKGKDVELRCDPISGHTALYWYRQSLGQGLEFLIYFQGNSAPDKSGLPSDRFSAERTGGSVSTLTIQRTQQEDSAVYLCASSLGMGQGEQYFGPGTRLTVT.